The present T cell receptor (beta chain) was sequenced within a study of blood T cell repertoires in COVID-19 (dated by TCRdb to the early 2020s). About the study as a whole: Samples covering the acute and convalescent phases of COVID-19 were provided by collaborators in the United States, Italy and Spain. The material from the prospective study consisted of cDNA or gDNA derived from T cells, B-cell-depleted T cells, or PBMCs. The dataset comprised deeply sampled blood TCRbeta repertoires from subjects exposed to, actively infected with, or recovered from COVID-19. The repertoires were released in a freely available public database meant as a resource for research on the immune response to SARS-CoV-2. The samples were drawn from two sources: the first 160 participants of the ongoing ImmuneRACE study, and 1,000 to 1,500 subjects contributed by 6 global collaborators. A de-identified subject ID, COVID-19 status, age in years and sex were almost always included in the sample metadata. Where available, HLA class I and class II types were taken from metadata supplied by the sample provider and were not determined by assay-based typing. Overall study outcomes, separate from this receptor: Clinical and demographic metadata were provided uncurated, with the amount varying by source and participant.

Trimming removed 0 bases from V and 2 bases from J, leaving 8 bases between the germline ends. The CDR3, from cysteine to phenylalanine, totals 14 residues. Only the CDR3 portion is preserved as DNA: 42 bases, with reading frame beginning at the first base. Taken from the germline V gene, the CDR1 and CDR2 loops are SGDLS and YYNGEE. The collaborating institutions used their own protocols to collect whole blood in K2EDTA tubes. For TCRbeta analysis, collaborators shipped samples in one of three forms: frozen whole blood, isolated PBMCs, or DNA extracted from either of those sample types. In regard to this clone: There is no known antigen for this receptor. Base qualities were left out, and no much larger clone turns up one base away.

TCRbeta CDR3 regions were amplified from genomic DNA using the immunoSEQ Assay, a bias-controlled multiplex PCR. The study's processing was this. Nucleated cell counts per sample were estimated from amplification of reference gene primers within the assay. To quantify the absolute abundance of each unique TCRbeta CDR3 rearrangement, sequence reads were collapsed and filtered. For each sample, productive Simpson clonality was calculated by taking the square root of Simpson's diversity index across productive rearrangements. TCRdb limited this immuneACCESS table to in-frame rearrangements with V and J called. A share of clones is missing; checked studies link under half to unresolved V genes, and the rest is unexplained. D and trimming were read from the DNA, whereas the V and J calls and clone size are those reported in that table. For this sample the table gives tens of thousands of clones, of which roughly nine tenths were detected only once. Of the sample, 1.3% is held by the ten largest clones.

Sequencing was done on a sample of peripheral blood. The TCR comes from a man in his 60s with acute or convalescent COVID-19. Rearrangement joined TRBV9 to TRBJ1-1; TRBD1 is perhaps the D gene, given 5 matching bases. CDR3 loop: CASSVVQGNTEAFF. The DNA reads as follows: TGTGCCAGCAGCGTAGTCCAGGGAAACACTGAAGCTTTCTTT.